The TCR beta chain described here comes from a study of OX40 agonist ivuxolimab in advanced cancers. Study overall: The dose-escalation cohort was over 65% male, with a mean age of around 54 years, ranging roughly 20 to 90. General study findings and limits: Some of the nonresponding patients also showed low levels of normalized T-cell clonal expansion. Dose levels from 0.1 to 3.0 mg/kg saw CD4+ and CD8+ blood T cells expand clonally by week 6. Near-lowest levels of clonal expansion characterized partial responders at 0.1-3.0 mg/kg.

Clones were read by immunoSEQ multiplex PCR, and TCRdb kept only the in-frame ones, dropping some. Here the sample spans tens of thousands of clones, approximately 85% being singletons. In the case of this clone: Its cognate antigen is unknown.

The starting material was CD4+ or CD8+ T cells sorted from blood, obtained in a trial of the OX40 agonist ivuxolimab. The receptor was isolated from an adult with an advanced solid tumor such as melanoma, head and neck, liver or kidney cancer.

CDR3 in amino acids: CASSPSFGQPQHF. CDR3 DNA sequence: TGTGCCAGCAGCCCCAGTTTTGGCCAGCCCCAGCATTTT. The chain joins TRBV7-6 to TRBJ1-5; no firm D call. The CDR3 runs to 13 residues. Trimming pared 5 bases from V and 7 bases from J, leaving 12 bases between. CDR1 is SGHVS and CDR2 is FNYEAQ in the germline V gene.